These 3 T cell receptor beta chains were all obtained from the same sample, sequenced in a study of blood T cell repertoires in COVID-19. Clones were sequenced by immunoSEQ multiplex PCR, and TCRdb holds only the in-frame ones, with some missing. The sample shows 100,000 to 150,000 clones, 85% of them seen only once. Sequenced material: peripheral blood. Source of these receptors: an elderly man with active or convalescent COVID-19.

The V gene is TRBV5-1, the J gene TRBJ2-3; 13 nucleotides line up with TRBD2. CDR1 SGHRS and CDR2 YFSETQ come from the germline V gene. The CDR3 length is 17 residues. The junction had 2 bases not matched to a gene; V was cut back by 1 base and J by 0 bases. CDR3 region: CASSLRTSGSSTDTQYF. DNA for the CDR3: TGCGCCAGCAGCTTGCGGACTAGCGGGAGTAGCACAGATACGCAGTATTTT.

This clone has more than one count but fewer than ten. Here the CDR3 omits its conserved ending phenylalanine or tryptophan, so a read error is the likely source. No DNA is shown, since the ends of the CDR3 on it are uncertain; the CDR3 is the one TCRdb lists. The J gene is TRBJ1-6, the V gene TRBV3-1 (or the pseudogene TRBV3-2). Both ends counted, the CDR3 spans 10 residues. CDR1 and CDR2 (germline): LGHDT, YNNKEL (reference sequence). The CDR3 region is CASSQDGGPR.

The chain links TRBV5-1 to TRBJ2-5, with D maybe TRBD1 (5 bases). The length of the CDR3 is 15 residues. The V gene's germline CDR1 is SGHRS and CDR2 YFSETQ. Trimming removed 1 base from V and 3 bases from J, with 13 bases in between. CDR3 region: CASSLLLQAKETQYF. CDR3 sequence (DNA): TGCGCCAGCAGCTTGTTATTACAGGCCAAAGAGACCCAGTACTTC.